A selection of T cell receptor beta chains follows, all from one sample in a study of shared clonotypes between healthy human individuals. Sequencing used immunoSEQ multiplex PCR; TCRdb keeps in-frame clones, though not all of them. The sample has 2 million to 2.5 million clones, 90% to 95% seen once; the top ten hold about 1.5%. The sequencing input was naive CD8+ T cells from PBMCs. The receptors come from a man younger than 30 in good health. Some clones in this sample may be carry-over from other donors' samples. The CDR3 runs from the conserved cysteine through the conserved F or W. The D gene is left open where the match is weak. Expanded clones get a size class; other rows say once, few or many, or leave the size out.

clone size: .; J gene: TRBJ1-4; D gene: TRBD1; V gene: TRBV27; CDR3 protein: CASSYRGGLREKLFF; CDR3 DNA: TGTGCCAGCAGTTACAGGGGAGGGTTAAGGGAAAAACTGTTTTTT
clone size: .; J gene: TRBJ2-7; D gene: .; V gene: TRBV7-9; CDR3 protein: CASSFEEGYEQYF; CDR3 DNA: TGTGCCAGCAGCTTCGAAGAGGGGTACGAGCAGTACTTC
clone size: .; J gene: TRBJ2-7; D gene: .; V gene: TRBV4-2; CDR3 protein: CASSQRGNSLYEQYF; CDR3 DNA: TGTGCCAGCAGCCAACGAGGCAACTCCCTGTACGAGCAGTACTTC
clone size: .; J gene: TRBJ2-7; D gene: TRBD2; V gene: TRBV6-1; CDR3 protein: CASSETRWEGLYEQYF; CDR3 DNA: TGTGCCAGCAGTGAAACCAGGTGGGAGGGATTATACGAGCAGTACTTC
clone size: .; J gene: TRBJ2-1; D gene: TRBD1; V gene: TRBV27; CDR3 protein: CASRDRGQYNEQFF; CDR3 DNA: TGTGCCAGCAGAGACAGGGGGCAATACAATGAGCAGTTCTTC
clone size: .; J gene: TRBJ2-2; D gene: TRBD1; V gene: TRBV19; CDR3 protein: CASSGRDSLYLNTGELFF; CDR3 DNA: TGTGCCAGTAGTGGCCGGGACAGTCTCTATCTTAACACCGGGGAGCTGTTTTTT
clone size: once; J gene: TRBJ2-3; D gene: .; V gene: TRBV27; CDR3 protein: CASSKSSDTQYF; CDR3 DNA: TGTGCCAGCAGCAAGTCATCAGATACGCAGTATTTT
clone size: once; J gene: TRBJ2-3; D gene: .; V gene: TRBV11-2; CDR3 protein: CASLGGEAPTDTQYF; CDR3 DNA: TGTGCCAGCTTAGGCGGGGAGGCCCCCACAGATACGCAGTATTTT
clone size: .; J gene: TRBJ2-3; D gene: TRBD2; V gene: TRBV6-5; CDR3 protein: CASRGGLAVTDTQYF; CDR3 DNA: TGTGCCAGCAGGGGAGGACTAGCGGTTACAGATACGCAGTATTTT
clone size: once; J gene: TRBJ2-5; D gene: .; V gene: TRBV28; CDR3 protein: CASSFYPGTQETQYF; CDR3 DNA: TGTGCCAGCAGTTTTTATCCCGGGACGCAAGAGACCCAGTACTTC
clone size: .; J gene: TRBJ2-4; D gene: .; V gene: TRBV6-6; CDR3 protein: CASSYKSAVAKNIQYF; CDR3 DNA: TGTGCCAGCAGTTACAAATCAGCGGTAGCCAAAAACATTCAGTACTTC
clone size: .; J gene: TRBJ2-3; D gene: TRBD2; V gene: TRBV29-1; CDR3 protein: CSVEYSGGPTDTQYF; CDR3 DNA: TGCAGCGTTGAATACTCGGGAGGGCCAACAGATACGCAGTATTTT
clone size: .; J gene: TRBJ2-7; D gene: TRBD2; V gene: TRBV4-1; CDR3 protein: CASSQSVAGSYEQYF; CDR3 DNA: TGCGCCAGCAGCCAAAGCGTAGCGGGATCCTACGAGCAGTACTTC
clone size: .; J gene: TRBJ2-7; D gene: .; V gene: TRBV7-8; CDR3 protein: CASSSGGSYEQYF; CDR3 DNA: TGTGCCAGCAGCTCTGGGGGGTCCTACGAGCAGTACTTC
clone size: .; J gene: TRBJ1-1; D gene: .; V gene: TRBV4-3; CDR3 protein: CASSQEGGGTEAFF; CDR3 DNA: TGCGCCAGCAGCCAAGAGGGTGGTGGCACTGAAGCTTTCTTT
clone size: .; J gene: TRBJ2-7; D gene: TRBD1; V gene: TRBV7-9; CDR3 protein: CASSHEQGGSYEQYF; CDR3 DNA: TGTGCCAGCAGCCACGAACAGGGGGGCTCCTACGAGCAGTACTTC
clone size: .; J gene: TRBJ2-5; D gene: TRBD1; V gene: TRBV7-9; CDR3 protein: CASSLRAGGLETQYF; CDR3 DNA: TGTGCCAGCAGCTTAAGGGCAGGGGGCTTGGAGACCCAGTACTTC
clone size: .; J gene: TRBJ1-2; D gene: .; V gene: TRBV6-1; CDR3 protein: CASSEGTVGIYGYTF; CDR3 DNA: TGTGCCAGCAGTGAAGGGACGGTGGGAATCTATGGCTACACCTTC
clone size: .; J gene: TRBJ1-1; D gene: TRBD1; V gene: TRBV10-3; CDR3 protein: CAISEKDRGPEGTEAFF; CDR3 DNA: TGTGCCATCAGTGAGAAAGACAGGGGGCCAGAGGGCACTGAAGCTTTCTTT
clone size: .; J gene: TRBJ2-5; D gene: TRBD1; V gene: TRBV5-5; CDR3 protein: CASSEIPGTGAQETQYF; CDR3 DNA: TGTGCCAGCAGCGAAATCCCCGGGACAGGGGCGCAAGAGACCCAGTACTTC
clone size: .; J gene: TRBJ2-7; D gene: .; V gene: TRBV28; CDR3 protein: CASSPPGFLLGYEQYF; CDR3 DNA: TGTGCCAGCAGTCCGCCCGGTTTCCTCTTGGGCTACGAGCAGTACTTC
clone size: .; J gene: TRBJ1-1; D gene: TRBD1; V gene: TRBV9; CDR3 protein: CASSGQGVRNTEAFF; CDR3 DNA: TGTGCCAGCAGCGGACAGGGGGTCCGGAACACTGAAGCTTTCTTT
clone size: .; J gene: TRBJ2-1; D gene: TRBD2; V gene: TRBV5-1; CDR3 protein: CASSDTSGRIYEQFF; CDR3 DNA: TGCGCCAGCAGCGACACTAGCGGGAGGATCTATGAGCAGTTCTTC
clone size: few; J gene: TRBJ1-1; D gene: .; V gene: TRBV5-5; CDR3 protein: CASSLKGGNTEAFF; CDR3 DNA: TGTGCCAGCAGCTTGAAAGGGGGAAACACTGAAGCTTTCTTT
clone size: .; J gene: TRBJ2-5; D gene: .; V gene: TRBV27; CDR3 protein: CASSLSSQGIRTQYF; CDR3 DNA: TGTGCCAGCAGTTTATCCTCACAGGGAATTCGGACCCAGTACTTC
clone size: .; J gene: TRBJ2-7; D gene: .; V gene: TRBV9; CDR3 protein: CASSVGPRQKEDEQYF; CDR3 DNA: TGTGCCAGCAGCGTAGGCCCTCGTCAAAAGGAGGATGAGCAGTACTTC
clone size: .; J gene: TRBJ1-3; D gene: .; V gene: TRBV6-1; CDR3 protein: CASMFRRSSGNTIYF; CDR3 DNA: TGTGCCAGCATGTTCAGGAGAAGCTCTGGAAACACCATATATTTT
clone size: once; J gene: TRBJ1-2; D gene: .; V gene: TRBV14; CDR3 protein: CASSQNRDLYGYTF; CDR3 DNA: TGTGCCAGCAGCCAGAACAGGGACCTCTATGGCTACACCTTC
clone size: .; J gene: TRBJ1-2; D gene: .; V gene: TRBV27; CDR3 protein: CASSLSGVGDYGYTF; CDR3 DNA: TGTGCCAGCAGTTTAAGCGGGGTAGGGGACTATGGCTACACCTTC